The present entry profiles one T cell receptor beta chain with its context. V shed 3 bases and J 5 bases; nucleotides not matched to a gene: 4. The germline CDR1 and CDR2 sequences are SGHAT and FQNNGV. This CDR3 is 15 amino acids long. Sequencing used immunoSEQ multiplex PCR; TCRdb keeps in-frame clones, though not all of them. The sample lists about 170,000 clones, about 91% occurring once. This record belongs to a study of control samples from healthy donors and cancer patients. This sequence originates from a woman aged 40 to 55 in good health. The sample taken for sequencing was blood. V is TRBV11-2 and J is TRBJ2-3; TRBD2 matches at 11 bases. The CDR3 loop reads CASSFSGGAQDTQYF. CDR3 in DNA: TGTGCCAGCAGCTTTAGCGGGGGGGCCCAAGATACGCAGTATTTT.